This T cell receptor beta chain was obtained from a study of Graves' ophthalmopathy and Graves' hyperthyroidism. Whole-study findings and limits: Blood also harbored most expanded thyroid clonotypes above 0.001 frequency. Sensitivity of 87.88% and specificity of 70% to 84% were achieved when a 13-signature model separated ophthalmopathy from stable hyperthyroidism.

The sequenced template was RNA, covering the TCR beta CDR3 region. Investigators did first-round RT-PCR with HTBI primers, then second-round multiplex PCR. TCRdb reprocessed the multiplex PCR reads with MiXCR, giving one entry per CDR3 protein. The table has around 1,000,000 distinct CDR3 sequences, 35% to 45% seen once. In this sample, this clonotype turned up a few times. Antigen unknown. The CDR3 consists of 14 residues. Germline V gene data show CDR1 as MGHRA and CDR2 as YSYEKL. The trim removed 8 bases at V and 2 bases at J, leaving 9 bases unmatched. The sequenced sample was peripheral blood or thyroid tissue (not recorded which). This clonotype was sampled from an adult man with Graves' hyperthyroidism. V gene TRBV4-1 combines with J gene TRBJ2-7; 7 nucleotides match TRBD1. The CDR3 DNA reads TGCGCCAGCGGAAAAGGGACAGCGACCTACGAGCAGTACTTC. Residues: CASGKGTATYEQYF.